The clone carrying this TCR beta chain occurred a few times. Its antigen is currently unknown. Genomic DNA provided the template from which TCR beta VDJ and CDR3 profiles were obtained. TCRdb passed the reads through MiXCR, listing each CDR3 protein once. The sample lists roughly 180,000 distinct CDR3 sequences, less than 55% seen once, with approximately 2.9% in the top ten. V shed 2 bases, J shed 2 bases, and the junction held 2 bases outside the gene matches. The CDR3 covers 14 residues. Germline CDR1 and CDR2: DFQATT and SNEGSKA (reference sequence). This entry comes from a study of CD8+CD57+ T cells in acquired aplastic anemia. Study context: Average DNA yield from sorted CD4+ and CD8+ cells was around 3.2 ug. Study-level results: CD8+ Simpson's diversity showed no significant patient-control difference.

The V and J genes are TRBV20-1 and TRBJ2-7; 11 bases are a match to TRBD2. The sequenced sample consisted of sorted CD4+, CD8+, or CD8+CD57+ T cells (not recorded which) from PBMCs. The clonotype was recovered from a human donor in good health. Here the CDR3 DNA reads TGCAGTGCTAGAACGACTAGCGGGACCTACGAGCAGTACTTC. It translates to CSARTTSGTYEQYF.